One and the same sample provided the 11 T cell receptor beta chains below, sequenced in a study of blood T cell repertoires in COVID-19. TCRdb keeps only in-frame clones here, not all; method: immunoSEQ multiplex PCR. The data hold about 73,000 clones, with about 88% observed a single time. The specimen was peripheral blood. All receptors derive from a man aged 80 or over with acute or convalescent COVID-19.

This clone was seen only once. The rearrangement uses TRBV19 and TRBJ1-5, with 8 bases lining up with TRBD1. V trimming: 6 bases; J trimming: 6 bases; junction bases outside the gene matches: 13. From germline, CDR1 is LNHDA and CDR2 SQIVND (reference sequence). The CDR3 is 16 residues long. The CDR3 DNA follows: TGTGCCAGTAGAAATCGGACAGGGTCACGGGTTCAGCCCCAGCATTTT. The encoded protein is CASRNRTGSRVQPQHF.

V gene TRBV18 combines with J gene TRBJ1-3, with D uncertain. Germline CDR1 is KGHSH and CDR2 is LQKENI. CDR3 length: 17 amino acids. V lost 5 bases and J lost 0, with 17 bases in between. CDR3 region: CASSFTELESSGNTIYF. The CDR3, as DNA: TGTGCCAGCTCATTCACCGAATTAGAGAGCTCTGGAAACACCATATATTTT.

The genes are TRBV7-9 and TRBJ2-5; TRBD2 is a possible D gene (6 bases). The CDR3 extends over 17 amino acids. V lost 1 base and J 3 bases, leaving 18 bases between the germline ends. Germline V CDR1 and CDR2: SEHNR, FQNEAQ (reference sequence). The CDR3, as DNA: TGTGCCAGCAGCTTAGGTTCAGGCGGGGCGTCTAAAGAGACCCAGTACTTC. It translates to CASSLGSGGASKETQYF.

The rearrangement links TRBV4-1 to TRBJ1-3; the D gene is possibly TRBD1 (5 bases). This CDR3 region has 12 residues. CDR1 is MGHRA and CDR2 is YSYEKL in the germline V gene. Trimming cost V 5 bases and J 7 bases, with 9 bases left between them. CDR3 in DNA: TGCGCCAGCAGCGCAGGGTCGAACACCATATATTTT. Translating it yields CASSAGSNTIYF.

This chain uses TRBV7-9 with TRBJ1-5; D perhaps matches TRBD1 (5 bases). Trimming left V 1 base short and J 2 bases short, with 9 bases between. The length of the CDR3 is 15 residues. Germline V gene sequence: CDR1 SEHNR, CDR2 FQNEAQ (reference sequence). Here the CDR3 DNA reads TGTGCCAGCAGCTTAGGAGGAGGGGGCAATCAGCCCCAGCATTTT. Amino acids: CASSLGGGGNQPQHF.

CDR3 sequence reads: CASSTGMGTEAFF. CDR3 nucleotide sequence: TGTGCCAGTAGTACAGGGATGGGCACTGAAGCTTTCTTT. The chain combines TRBV19 with TRBJ1-1, with D perhaps matching TRBD1 (5 bases). Germline V gene sequence: CDR1 LNHDA, CDR2 SQIVND (reference sequence). Trimming left V 4 bases short and J 4 bases short, with 10 bases between. The CDR3 runs 13 residues.

V is TRBV4-1 and J is TRBJ1-1, with D tentatively TRBD1 (6 bases). V was clipped by 4 bases and J by 0 bases, with 9 bases between them. Germline V gives CDR1 MGHRA, CDR2 YSYEKL. The CDR3 extends over 14 amino acids. CDR3 residues: CASSLRGLNTEAFF. The CDR3 region has the DNA TGCGCCAGCAGCCTCAGGGGTTTGAACACTGAAGCTTTCTTT.

The V gene is TRBV2, the J gene TRBJ2-5; D remains ambiguous. V was cut by 2 bases and J by 5 bases, with 6 bases left in between. CDR3 length: 12 amino acids. The germline gives CDR1 SNHLY, CDR2 FYNNEI. The CDR3 sequence is CASSELEETQYF. The DNA of the CDR3 is TGTGCCAGCAGTGAATTGGAGGAGACCCAGTACTTC. The full variable domain, in which reference TRBV2 and TRBJ2-5 provide the parts outside the CDR3, is EPEVTQTPSHQVTQMGQEVILRCVPISNHLYFYWYRQILGQKVEFLVSFYNNEISEKSEIFDDQFSVERPDGSNFTLKIRSTKLEDSAMYFCASSELEETQYFGPGTRLLVL.

This rearrangement joins TRBV5-1 to TRBJ2-7, with 7 positions matching TRBD1. CDR1 SGHRS and CDR2 YFSETQ come from the germline V gene. V trimming: 4 bases; J trimming: 5 bases; junction bases outside the gene matches: 9. The CDR3 runs to 14 residues. CDR3 in amino acids: CASSLQGNIDEQYF. As DNA, the CDR3 is TGCGCCAGCAGCCTACAGGGGAATATCGACGAGCAGTACTTC.

This clone was seen a single time. This rearrangement joins TRBV5-3 to TRBJ1-1; D gene ambiguous. TRBV5-3 is flagged as an ORF with uncertain function. The CDR3 spans 12 residues. Trimming stripped 2 bases from V and 3 bases from J, with 5 bases between. The CDR3: CARSFEDTEAFF. The CDR3 bases are TGTGCCAGAAGCTTCGAGGACACTGAAGCTTTCTTT.

This chain links TRBV9 with TRBJ2-1; tentatively, D is TRBD2 (5 bases). The CDR3 loop spans 17 amino acids. V was pared by 0 bases and J by 1 base, with 14 bases between. Germline V gives CDR1 SGDLS, CDR2 YYNGEE. The CDR3 loop reads CASSVASSVGSYNEQFF. In DNA, the CDR3 is TGTGCCAGCAGCGTAGCAAGTAGCGTGGGATCCTACAATGAGCAGTTCTTC.